This TCR beta chain was profiled in a study of blood T cell repertoires in COVID-19 (dated by TCRdb to about 2020). Describing the broader study: Collaborator samples came from the United States, Italy and Spain and covered acute and convalescent phases of COVID-19. The material from the prospective study consisted of cDNA or gDNA derived from T cells, B-cell-depleted T cells, or PBMCs. Deeply sampled blood TCRbeta repertoires from subjects exposed to, actively infected with, or recovered from COVID-19 were included in the dataset. The repertoires were released in a freely available public database meant as a resource for research on the immune response to SARS-CoV-2. Samples came from the ongoing ImmuneRACE study (first 160 participants) plus 1,254 subjects from 6 global collaborators. A de-identified subject ID, COVID-19 status, age in years and sex were almost always included in the sample metadata. Where HLA class I and class II types were available, the types were taken from metadata supplied by the sample provider, not from assay-based typing. Beyond this particular receptor, the publication reports: How much clinical and demographic metadata was included differed by source and by participant, and the metadata was provided uncurated.

Note on this clone: It has no known antigen specificity. One base away there is no much larger clone; base qualities are not given.

The germline V gene supplies CDR1 LGHNT and CDR2 FRNRAP. The CDR3 numbers 17 residues from cysteine through phenylalanine. The CDR3 DNA has 51 bases and is translated from base 1. V loses 5 bases of germline sequence and J loses 0 bases, and the interval between the two ends is 19 bases. Participants in the prospective study were enrolled through a virtual design, were aged roughly 18 to 90 years, and lived in about 25 United States geographic areas. Cohort assignment in the prospective study relied on participant-reported clinical history from a screening survey and a study questionnaire. Recovered participants in ImmuneRACE Cohort 3 were defined as having two consecutive negative NP/OP PCR tests, clearance from a healthcare professional, or resolution of symptoms. In the prospective study, mobile phlebotomists collected whole blood, serum and a nasopharyngeal or oropharyngeal swab from each participant. Prospective study participants could optionally give additional blood draws and questionnaires over an approximately 2-month period. Blood samples from the prospective study were shipped frozen or at room temperature prior to DNA extraction.

TCRbeta CDR3 regions were amplified from genomic DNA by means of the immunoSEQ Assay, a bias-controlled multiplex PCR. As for the original processing: The number of nucleated cells in each sample was estimated from the amplification of reference gene primers within the assay. Sequence reads were collapsed and filtered to measure the absolute abundance of every unique TCRbeta CDR3 rearrangement. For each sample, productive Simpson clonality was calculated as the square root of Simpson's diversity index over productive rearrangements. Held by TCRdb, this immuneACCESS table contains in-frame sequences only and omits some clones. Under half of the omission traces to an unresolved V gene where checked; the cause of the rest is unknown. V and J calls and clone size are as listed in that table; D and trimming were resolved from the DNA. For this sample there are approximately 320,000 clones; around 90% appear just once. Around 2.7% of the sample goes to the ten largest clones.

The sequence came from a man aged 60-69 years who had recovered from COVID-19. The rearranged chain carries TRBV12-5 and TRBJ1-1; a tentative D call is TRBD1 (6 bases match). The sequenced sample consisted of PBMCs or T cells enriched from blood (not recorded which). Here is the DNA: TGTGCTAGTGGTCCCGCCGGACAGATCGCCCTGAACACTGAAGCTTTCTTT. Protein translation: CASGPAGQIALNTEAFF.